This T cell receptor beta chain is from a study of cytomegalovirus exposure and HLA in healthy donors. Study background: The Caucasian-associated ancestry cluster held around 76% of over 350 genotyped donors.

The CDR3 runs to 15 residues. V lost 6 bases and J lost 2, with 13 bases in between. From germline, CDR1 is MNHEY and CDR2 SVGAGI. Only a few counts were recorded for this clone. The donors gave bone marrow, and they were healthy. The PCR had 60 Vbeta and 13 Jbeta primers. Clones were read by immunoSEQ multiplex PCR, and TCRdb kept only the in-frame ones, dropping some. The sample contains 150,000 to 200,000 clones, roughly 85% of which appear only once. This TCR was sampled from a woman aged 40 to 50 in good health and CMV-seronegative. The sequenced material came from PBMCs. V usage is TRBV6-5 and J usage is TRBJ1-4; weak D call: TRBD1 (6 bases). The CDR3 loop reads CASRKTGSTNEKLFF. In nucleotides, the CDR3 is TGTGCCAGCAGGAAAACAGGGTCGACTAATGAAAAACTGTTTTTT.